The rows below give T cell receptor beta chains drawn from one sample of a study of T cells after yellow fever vaccination. TCRdb reprocessed the 5' RACE reads via MiXCR and lists one record per CDR3 protein. Seen here are some 550,000 distinct CDR3 sequences, about 19% observed once, and the top ten hold 13% to 15%. Sequencing was performed on PBMCs, taken 15 days after the yellow fever booster vaccination. Receptors were obtained from a young man who received the YFV17D yellow fever vaccine. The CDR3 runs from the conserved cysteine through the conserved F or W. A D gene is named only where the DNA matches it firmly. Size tells how often a clone was seen (once, few, many) or the class of an expanded clone, and some rows leave it out.

CDR3 DNA,CDR3 protein,J gene,CDR3 length,D gene,V gene,clone size
TGTGCCAGCAGCCGTTCAGGCTCACGGGAGACCCAGTACTTC,CASSRSGSRETQYF,TRBJ2-5,14,-,TRBV7-2,-
TGCGCCAGCAGCTCCGGGACAGCGATGGACTATGGCTACACCTTC,CASSSGTAMDYGYTF,TRBJ1-2,15,TRBD1,TRBV5-1,few
TGCTGTGCTAGTACTAGCGGGAGGTCTAACCCAGATACGCAGTATTTT,CCASTSGRSNPDTQYF,TRBJ2-3,16,TRBD2,TRBV20-1,-
TGTGCCAGCAGCTCAGGGAGGCTTGGCTACGAGCAGTACTTC,CASSSGRLGYEQYF,TRBJ2-7,14,-,TRBV7-2,few
TGTGCCAGCAGCCCGACAGGCCCGAGCACTGAAGCTTTCTTT,CASSPTGPSTEAFF,TRBJ1-1,14,-,TRBV7-8,-
TGTGCCAGTAAAGGACAGGGCCACGAGCAGTACTTC,CASKGQGHEQYF,TRBJ2-7,12,TRBD1,TRBV19,many
TGTGCCAGCCGGACAGCGGGTGACTATGGCTACACCTTC,CASRTAGDYGYTF,TRBJ1-2,13,-,TRBV12-3/TRBV12-4,few
TGTGCCAGCAGCTACGGACTAGGCCAAGAGACCCAGTACTTC,CASSYGLGQETQYF,TRBJ2-5,14,TRBD2,TRBV9,-
TGCGCCAGCAGCGATACAGGGTCTGGGGCCAACGTCCTGACTTTC,CASSDTGSGANVLTF,TRBJ2-6,15,-,TRBV5-1,-
TGTGCCAGCTCACCTAAGGGGATTGACAGAGGGAAAGATACGCAGTATTTT,CASSPKGIDRGKDTQYF,TRBJ2-3,17,-,TRBV18,few
TGTGCCAGTAGTATTCTCTTGGCCTACGAGCAGTACTTC,CASSILLAYEQYF,TRBJ2-7,13,-,TRBV19,few
TGCGCCAGCAGTGAGTCGCCCAGCGGAGACCGGTACTTC,CASSESPSGDRYF,TRBJ2-7,13,-,TRBV10-1,few
TGCAGTGCTAGCAATTTGAAGGGGCGTCATTACGAGCAGTACTTC,CSASNLKGRHYEQYF,TRBJ2-7,15,-,TRBV20-1,-
TGTGCCAGCAGCGTCCCACTAGCGGGAGTAACAGATACGCAGTATTTT,CASSVPLAGVTDTQYF,TRBJ2-3,16,TRBD2,TRBV5-4,-
TGCGCCAGCCGTACCTTGGACCTGAACACCGGGGAGCTGTTTTTT,CASRTLDLNTGELFF,TRBJ2-2,15,-,TRBV5-1,few